This T cell receptor beta chain is drawn from a study of shared clonotypes between healthy human individuals. General study results and limits: Estimated richness was generally greater in naive than memory subsets.

Naive CD8 populations comprised CD45RO-negative cells positively selected for CCR7, excluding terminally differentiated effector memory CD45RA+ cells. The table came from immunoSEQ multiplex PCR; TCRdb's copy has only in-frame clones and leaves some out. The sample records 2 million to 2.5 million clones, about 95% being singletons. Details on this clone: Its specificity is unknown.

This receptor was identified in a man aged 18 to 30 in good health. The source material was naive CD8+ T cells sorted from blood.

CDR3 protein: CASSYDRGAGEQFF. CDR3 coding DNA: TGCGCCAGCAGCTATGACAGGGGTGCGGGTGAGCAGTTCTTC. The J gene is TRBJ2-1, the V gene TRBV5-1, with 8 bases fitting TRBD1. This CDR3 comprises 14 residues. J was trimmed by 9 bases and V by 3 bases; bases with no gene match: 8. Germline V gene data show CDR1 as SGHRS and CDR2 as YFSETQ.